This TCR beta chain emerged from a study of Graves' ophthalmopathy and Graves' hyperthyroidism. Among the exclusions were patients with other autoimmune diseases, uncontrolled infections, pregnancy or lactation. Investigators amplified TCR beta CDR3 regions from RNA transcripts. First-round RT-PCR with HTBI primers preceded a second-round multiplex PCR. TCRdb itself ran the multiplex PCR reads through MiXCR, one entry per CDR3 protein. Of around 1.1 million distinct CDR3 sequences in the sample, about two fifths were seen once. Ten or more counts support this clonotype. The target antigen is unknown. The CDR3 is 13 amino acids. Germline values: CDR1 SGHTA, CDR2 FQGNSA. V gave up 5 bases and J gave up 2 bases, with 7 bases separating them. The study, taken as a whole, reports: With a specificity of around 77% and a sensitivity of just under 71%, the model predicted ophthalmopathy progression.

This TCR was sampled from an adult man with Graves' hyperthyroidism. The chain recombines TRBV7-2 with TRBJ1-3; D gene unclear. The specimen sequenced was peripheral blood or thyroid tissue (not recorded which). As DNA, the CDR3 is TGTGCCAGCAGCGCTCGGACTGGAAACACCATATATTTT. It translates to CASSARTGNTIYF.